Following are 25 T cell receptor beta chains from one sample sequenced in a study of cytomegalovirus exposure and HLA in healthy donors. The PCR used 60 Vbeta and 13 Jbeta primers. Repertoires were generated with immunoSEQ multiplex PCR, while TCRdb's copy carries only in-frame clones and drops some. The table has 95,000 to 150,000 clones, roughly 82% seen once. The sequenced material came from PBMCs. The receptors shown here come from an older woman in good health and CMV-seropositive.

This clone appeared a single time. The chain recombines TRBV9 with TRBJ2-1, with 10 nucleotides matching TRBD2. CDR3 size: 19 residues. Trimming took 0 bases from V and 1 from J; bases not matched to a gene: 10. Germline CDR1 and CDR2: SGDLS and YYNGEE. CDR3 bases: TGTGCCAGCAGCGTAGAGGGTCTAGCGGGAGCGGGGTCCTACAATGAGCAGTTCTTC. As protein: CASSVEGLAGAGSYNEQFF. The full variable domain, completed using reference TRBV9 and TRBJ2-1, is DSGVTQTPKHLITATGQRVTLRCSPRSGDLSVYWYQQSLDQGLQFLIQYYNGEERAKGNILERFSAQQFPDLHSELNLSSLELGDSALYFCASSVEGLAGAGSYNEQFFGPGTRLTVL.

The V and J genes are TRBV11-2 and TRBJ2-7, with 9 bases lining up with TRBD1. Germline V CDR1 and CDR2: SGHAT, FQNNGV. The CDR3 consists of 17 residues. The ends lost 2 bases at V and 1 base at J; junction bases unmatched: 9. For the CDR3, the DNA is TGTGCCAGCAGCTTAAGGAACCGGGACAGGGATTCCTACGAGCAGTACTTC. Protein: CASSLRNRDRDSYEQYF.

The chain combines TRBV6-1 with TRBJ1-5; 7 nucleotides agree with TRBD1. With 4 bases clipped from V and 5 bases from J, the junction kept 8 bases outside the gene matches. The CDR3 loop spans 15 amino acids. Germline loops: CDR1 MNHNS, CDR2 SASEGT. The CDR3 loop reads CASSAYRDSYQPQHF. In nucleotides, the CDR3 is TGTGCCAGCAGTGCTTATCGGGACAGCTATCAGCCCCAGCATTTT.

The table lists this clone with a few counts. The chain employs TRBV4-1 and TRBJ2-3; 7 positions match TRBD1. CDR1 and CDR2 (germline): MGHRA, YSYEKL. The CDR3 runs to 17 residues. The trim removed 5 bases at V and 1 base at J, leaving 12 bases unmatched. The DNA for the CDR3 is TGCGCCAGCAGCGTACAGGGGATGGGGTCGGGCACAGATACGCAGTATTTT. It specifies CASSVQGMGSGTDTQYF.

This sequence joins TRBV18 and TRBJ2-7; maybe TRBD1 (6 bases). The length of the CDR3 is 15 residues. CDR1 KGHSH and CDR2 LQKENI come from the germline V gene. The V end was cut by 4 bases, the J end by 3 bases, with 16 bases between. CDR3 sequence reads: CASSQNREMGYEQYF. DNA of the CDR3: TGTGCCAGCTCACAAAACAGGGAGATGGGCTACGAGCAGTACTTC.

The V and J genes are TRBV6-6 and TRBJ1-6; 8 bases fit TRBD1. V gave up 8 bases and J gave up 9 bases; unmatched junction bases: 6. Germline assignment: CDR1 MNHNY and CDR2 SVGAGI (reference sequence). This CDR3 has 13 amino acids. The CDR3 DNA follows: TGTGCCAGCGGACAGGGTATCAGTTCACCCCTCCACTTT. Its protein is CASGQGISSPLHF.

The chain combines TRBV30 with TRBJ2-7; TRBD2 matches at 15 bases. With 2 bases clipped from V and 4 bases from J, the junction kept 3 bases outside the gene matches. This CDR3 is 15 amino acids long. The germline gives CDR1 GTSNPN, CDR2 SVGIG (reference sequence). The CDR3 sequence: CAWSIGTSGRYEQYF. DNA for the CDR3: TGTGCCTGGAGTATTGGGACTAGCGGGAGGTACGAGCAGTACTTC.

The rearrangement uses TRBV7-9 and TRBJ1-5; 7 bases agree with TRBD1. From germline, CDR1 is SEHNR and CDR2 FQNEAQ (reference sequence). V dropped 5 bases and J dropped 6; count of bases not matched to a gene: 13. The CDR3 covers 16 residues. Here the CDR3 DNA reads TGTGCCAGCAGCGTTTGGATAGGGGGCGTAAGTCAGCCCCAGCATTTT. This sequence encodes CASSVWIGGVSQPQHF.

The gene calls are TRBV11-2 and TRBJ2-1; 12 nucleotides align to TRBD1. Germline-derived CDR1 and CDR2 are SGHAT and FQNNGV. CDR3 length: 18 amino acids. The V and J ends lost 4 bases and 7 bases, in that order; junction bases with no gene match: 14. The CDR3 sequence is CASSSAGGGQGAHNEQFF. The CDR3 DNA follows: TGTGCCAGCAGCTCCGCGGGTGGGGGACAGGGGGCCCATAATGAGCAGTTCTTC.

This clone is a singleton in its sample. The chain links TRBV29-1 to TRBJ2-5; 8 bases agree with TRBD1. The junction had 9 bases not matched to a gene; V was cut back by 3 bases and J by 3 bases. The CDR3 is 15 residues long. Germline values: CDR1 SQVTM, CDR2 ANQGSEA. CDR3: CSVEPLTGVEETQYF. In DNA, the CDR3 is TGCAGCGTTGAGCCGCTGACAGGGGTAGAAGAGACCCAGTACTTC. The full variable domain, its missing parts supplied by reference TRBV29-1 and TRBJ2-5, is SAVISQKPSRDICQRGTSLTIQCQVDSQVTMMFWYRQQPGQSLTLIATANQGSEATYESGFVIDKFPISRPNLTFSTLTVSNMSPEDSSIYLCSVEPLTGVEETQYFGPGTRLLVL.

The V gene is TRBV30, the J gene TRBJ1-2, with 7 bases lining up with TRBD1. Germline values: CDR1 GTSNPN, CDR2 SVGIG (reference sequence). There are 17 residues in the CDR3. V shed 5 bases, J shed 3 bases, and the junction held 18 bases outside the gene matches. CDR3 in amino acids: CAWLIGTVGLSDYGYTF. The CDR3 bases are TGTGCCTGGCTTATAGGGACAGTGGGTTTGAGTGACTATGGCTACACCTTC.

DNA for the CDR3: TGCGCCAGCAGCTTGGTGGAGGGCAATGAGCAGTTCTTC. It translates to CASSLVEGNEQFF. The rearrangement uses TRBV5-1 and TRBJ2-1; a possible D gene is TRBD2 (6 bases). Deletions cut 0 bases from V and 6 bases from J, with 7 bases between. CDR3 length equals 13 residues. The V gene's germline CDR1 is SGHRS and CDR2 YFSETQ.

V gene TRBV30 combines with J gene TRBJ2-1; TRBD2 matches 7 bases. Germline values: CDR1 GTSNPN, CDR2 SVGIG (reference sequence). V gave up 5 bases and J gave up 9 bases; unmatched junction bases: 13. CDR3 length: 14 amino acids. CDR3 protein: CAWQPSGVIFEQFF. For the CDR3, the DNA is TGTGCCTGGCAGCCTAGCGGAGTAATATTTGAGCAGTTCTTC.

In its sample, this clone was seen a few times. The chain has TRBV5-4 and TRBJ2-1; 10 positions match TRBD2. Germline V gene data show CDR1 as SGHNT and CDR2 as YYREEE (reference sequence). Germline trimming cut 4 bases from V and 8 bases from J; bases unmatched to any gene: 18. This CDR3 has 18 residues. CDR3 bases: TGTGCCAGCAGCCGTCCAACTAGCGGGATGTTTAAAGTGTATGAGCAGTTCTTC. Protein: CASSRPTSGMFKVYEQFF.

The chain uses TRBV29-1 and TRBJ1-2, with 8 bases lining up with TRBD1. The germline CDR1 and CDR2 sequences are SQVTM and ANQGSEA. Germline trimming cut 6 bases from V and 5 bases from J; bases unmatched to any gene: 8. The CDR3 has 13 amino acids. CDR3 sequence: CSVATGTGYGYTF. The CDR3 nucleotides read TGCAGCGTCGCAACCGGGACAGGATATGGCTACACCTTC.

This chain uses TRBV5-1 with TRBJ1-4, with 7 bases fitting TRBD1. Germline V gives CDR1 SGHRS, CDR2 YFSETQ. CDR3 size: 15 residues. The V gene end was trimmed by 1 base and the J gene end by 3 bases; junction bases not matched to a gene: 3. In DNA, the CDR3 is TGCGCCAGCAGCTTGACCACAGGGGCTAATGAAAAACTGTTTTTT. Amino acids: CASSLTTGANEKLFF.

The CDR3: CASSLVSDIAGNTIYF. In DNA form, the CDR3 reads TGTGCCAGCAGCTTGGTGTCTGACATCGCTGGAAACACCATATATTTT. This sequence joins TRBV5-6 and TRBJ1-3; D ambiguous. Trimming cost V 0 bases and J 2 bases, with 12 bases left between them. The CDR3 consists of 16 residues. The germline V gene has CDR1 SGHDT and CDR2 YYEEEE.

CDR3 region: CASSTSMNTEAFF. DNA of the CDR3: TGTGCCAGCAGCACATCCATGAACACTGAAGCTTTCTTT. The V gene is TRBV7-3, the J gene TRBJ1-1; no clear D. The germline V and J ends were trimmed by 5 bases and 0 bases, with 7 bases remaining between them. In germline, CDR1 is SGHTA, CDR2 FQGTGA. CDR3 length equals 13 residues.

J is TRBJ2-1 and V is TRBV29-1; 9 bases are shared with TRBD2. CDR1 and CDR2 from the germline V gene are SQVTM and ANQGSEA. The trim removed 6 bases at V and 1 base at J, leaving 10 bases unmatched. The CDR3 contains 16 residues. CDR3 region: CSVPAGGQISYNEQFF. CDR3 in DNA: TGCAGCGTCCCCGCGGGGGGGCAGATATCCTACAATGAGCAGTTCTTC.

The chain is built from TRBV21-1 and TRBJ2-7; the table names TRBD2, a call not compared with the DNA. TRBV21-1 is recorded as a pseudogene. The CDR3 extends over 14 amino acids. The CDR3 protein is CASTQRTHTYEQYF. DNA of the CDR3: TGTGCCAGCACCCAAAGGACTCATACCTACGAGCAGTACTTC.

This clone was counted a few times. The V call is TRBV19, the J call TRBJ2-6; 11 nucleotides agree with TRBD1. Germline V gene lookup returns CDR1 LNHDA and CDR2 SQIVND (reference sequence). This CDR3 is built from 18 residues. The trim removed 6 bases at V and 1 base at J, leaving 8 bases unmatched. CDR3 sequence (DNA): TGTGCCAGTAGGTGGACAGGGGGCAAAGCGTCTGGGGCCAACGTCCTGACTTTC. Its protein is CASRWTGGKASGANVLTF.

This clone came up a few times. The chain is built from TRBV30 and TRBJ2-4, with 7 positions matching TRBD2. CDR1 and CDR2 from the germline V gene are GTSNPN and SVGIG (reference sequence). The length of the CDR3 is 15 residues. The V gene end was trimmed by 3 bases and the J gene end by 1 base; junction bases not matched to a gene: 6. The CDR3 DNA reads TGTGCCTGGAGGGGAGGGGCGATGGCCAAAAACATTCAGTACTTC. Its translation is CAWRGGAMAKNIQYF.

This clone has only one observation. The rearrangement joins TRBV6-4 to TRBJ2-2, with 9 bases identical to TRBD1. This CDR3 region has 14 residues. V gave up 6 bases and J gave up 5 bases; unmatched junction bases: 4. The germline V gene encodes CDR1 MRHNA and CDR2 SNTAGT. CDR3 sequence (DNA): TGTGCCAGCAGGACGGACAGGGGTACCGGGGAGCTGTTTTTT. Encoded protein: CASRTDRGTGELFF.

V gene TRBV9 combines with J gene TRBJ1-5; 7 nucleotides align to TRBD1. There are 15 residues in the CDR3. J gave up 0 bases and V 3 bases, and 3 bases lay outside the gene matches. Germline V gene data show CDR1 as SGDLS and CDR2 as YYNGEE. CDR3 in DNA: TGTGCCAGCAGCGGAGGGACAGATAGCAATCAGCCCCAGCATTTT. This encodes CASSGGTDSNQPQHF. The whole variable domain, remainder taken from reference TRBV9 and TRBJ1-5, is DSGVTQTPKHLITATGQRVTLRCSPRSGDLSVYWYQQSLDQGLQFLIQYYNGEERAKGNILERFSAQQFPDLHSELNLSSLELGDSALYFCASSGGTDSNQPQHFGDGTRLSIL.

The rearrangement joins TRBV30 to TRBJ2-3; the D gene is possibly TRBD2 (5 bases). CDR1 and CDR2 (germline): GTSNPN, SVGIG (reference sequence). The CDR3 runs 13 residues. V was trimmed by 4 bases and J by 3 bases, leaving 11 bases between them. CDR3 in amino acids: CAWTRDWTDTQYF. DNA of the CDR3: TGTGCCTGGACGAGGGATTGGACAGATACGCAGTATTTT.